Below are 30 T cell receptor beta chains sequenced from a single sample in a study of blood T cell repertoires in COVID-19. Produced via immunoSEQ multiplex PCR; TCRdb's table is partial and in-frame only. The sample records about 120,000 clones, about 80% being singletons. Input material: peripheral blood. The receptors here all came from an elderly woman with acute or convalescent COVID-19.

This chain links TRBV18 with TRBJ2-1; no definite D call. Germline-derived CDR1 and CDR2 are KGHSH and LQKENI. The CDR3 sequence is 16 residues long. Trimming stripped 0 bases from V and 5 bases from J, with 14 bases between. The CDR3 sequence: CASSPPASIPNNEQFF. In nucleotides, the CDR3 is TGTGCCAGCTCACCACCGGCCTCCATTCCCAACAATGAGCAGTTCTTC.

This sequence joins TRBV11-3 and TRBJ2-2; 7 bases match TRBD1. This CDR3 region has 16 residues. V shed 5 bases, J shed 7 bases, and the junction held 13 bases outside the gene matches. Per germline, CDR1 SGHNT and CDR2 YENEEA. The CDR3 here is CASSATKQGKGGELFF. The CDR3 DNA sequence: TGTGCCAGCAGCGCAACCAAACAGGGGAAGGGCGGGGAGCTGTTTTTT.

The chain uses TRBV7-9 and TRBJ1-4, with TRBD1 matching 9 bases. In germline, CDR1 is SEHNR, CDR2 FQNEAQ (reference sequence). J gave up 8 bases and V 6 bases, and 10 bases lay outside the gene matches. The CDR3 consists of 15 residues. CDR3 nucleotide sequence: TGTGCCAGCAGTGGGGGGACAGGGCAAGGGGAAAAACTGTTTTTT. Translated, it gives CASSGGTGQGEKLFF.

J is TRBJ2-7 and V is TRBV6-5, with a tentative D call TRBD1 (5 bases). Germline CDR1 reads MNHEY; CDR2 reads SVGAGI. The V gene lost 5 bases and the J gene lost 3 bases, with 14 bases spanning the gap. This CDR3 region has 14 residues. The CDR3 nucleotides read TGTGCCAGCAGTAGCCACCCGACAGTCTACGAGCAGTACTTC. Protein sequence: CASSSHPTVYEQYF.

This clone occurred many times. The V and J genes are TRBV5-1 and TRBJ1-2; 8 bases are shared with TRBD1. The CDR3 is 14 amino acids. Germline lookup yields CDR1 SGHRS and CDR2 YFSETQ. V dropped 5 bases and J dropped 5; count of bases not matched to a gene: 8. The CDR3 DNA is TGCGCCAGCAGTGCCCAGGGGGCGGGTTATGGCTACACCTTC. Translation: CASSAQGAGYGYTF.

In DNA, the CDR3 is TGTGCCAGCAGTTTCCGCGGGGCGGGAGGGAACCACAATGAGCAGTTCTTC. Its protein is CASSFRGAGGNHNEQFF. The chain uses TRBV6-2 or TRBV6-3 and TRBJ2-1; 9 nucleotides agree with TRBD2. The CDR3 contains 17 residues. CDR1 MNHEY and CDR2 SVGEGT come from the germline V gene. Germline trimming cut 4 bases from V and 5 bases from J; bases unmatched to any gene: 12.

The rearrangement links TRBV21-1 to TRBJ2-2; the table's D call, TRBD2, has no DNA check behind it. TRBV21-1 is recorded as a pseudogene. The CDR3 is 18 residues long. CDR3 nucleotide sequence: TGTGCCAGCAGCAGGGCTAGCGGAGACCCATTGAGGTCCGGGGAGCTGTTTTTT. Translated: CASSRASGDPLRSGELFF.

The chain uses TRBV6-2 or TRBV6-3 and TRBJ1-1, with TRBD1 matching over 7 bases. V was clipped by 2 bases and J by 0 bases; unmatched bases: 12. The CDR3 runs 18 residues. Germline CDR1 is MNHEY and CDR2 is SVGEGT. The CDR3 nucleotides are TGTGCCAGCAGTTACCCAAAACCGGGACAGCCTATGAACACTGAAGCTTTCTTT. It translates to CASSYPKPGQPMNTEAFF.

CDR3 coding DNA: TGTGCCAGCTCACCCGGGACAGGGGATCCCTACGAGCAGTACTTC. Its protein is CASSPGTGDPYEQYF. The chain has TRBV18 and TRBJ2-7; 10 nucleotides line up with TRBD1. This CDR3 contains 15 residues. V shed 3 bases, J shed 2 bases, and the junction held 4 bases outside the gene matches. The V gene's germline CDR1 is KGHSH and CDR2 LQKENI.

This clone was counted once. The rearrangement uses TRBV12-5 and TRBJ2-3; a possible D gene is TRBD2 (6 bases). V lost 2 bases, J lost 3 bases, and 18 bases lay in between. The CDR3 spans 17 residues. Germline V gives CDR1 LGHNT, CDR2 FRNRAP. This CDR3 reads CASGLSTQGRGTDTQYF. Written as DNA, the CDR3 is TGTGCTAGTGGTTTGTCAACTCAAGGCCGGGGGACAGATACGCAGTATTTT. Supplemented by reference TRBV12-5 and TRBJ2-3, the full variable domain reads DARVTQTPRHKVTEMGQEVTMRCQPILGHNTVFWYRQTMMQGLELLAYFRNRAPLDDSGMPKDRFSAEMPDATLATLKIQPSEPRDSAVYFCASGLSTQGRGTDTQYFGPGTRLTVL.

The V gene is TRBV10-3, the J gene TRBJ2-5; D remains unclear. This CDR3 is built from 12 residues. Trimming removed 11 bases from V and 1 base from J, with 11 bases in between. CDR1 ENHRY and CDR2 SYGVKD come from the germline V gene. CDR3 nucleotides: TGTGCCTCAGGCGAATCCCAAGAGACCCAGTACTTC. Protein sequence: CASGESQETQYF.

V usage is TRBV5-1 and J usage is TRBJ1-3, with TRBD1 matching over 12 bases. Trimming took 4 bases from V and 0 from J; bases not matched to a gene: 8. This CDR3 region has 18 residues. Per the germline V gene, CDR1 is SGHRS and CDR2 is YFSETQ. The CDR3 sequence is CASSLGTGGPSSGNTIYF. The CDR3 DNA is TGCGCCAGCAGCCTTGGGACAGGGGGCCCGAGCTCTGGAAACACCATATATTTT.

The table lists this clone with a few counts. The chain joins TRBV4-2 to TRBJ1-4; D gene ambiguous. The V and J ends lost 0 bases and 5 bases respectively, with 10 bases between them. Per germline, CDR1 LGHNA and CDR2 YNFKEQ. The CDR3 runs 15 residues. The chain's CDR3 is CASSQEPQINEKLFF. In DNA, the CDR3 is TGTGCCAGCAGCCAAGAACCACAGATCAATGAAAAACTGTTTTTT.

The rearrangement uses TRBV3-1 (or the pseudogene TRBV3-2) and TRBJ2-1; 11 bases are a match to TRBD1. In germline, CDR1 is LGHDT, CDR2 YNNKEL (reference sequence). The CDR3 extends over 17 amino acids. V trimming: 1 base; J trimming: 2 bases; junction bases outside the gene matches: 4. In nucleotides, the CDR3 is TGTGCCAGCAGCCAAGGCCCGGGACAGGGGGCCTACAATGAGCAGTTCTTC. It translates to CASSQGPGQGAYNEQFF.

The V call is TRBV30, the J call TRBJ2-3; 15 bases align to TRBD2. The CDR3 loop spans 19 amino acids. Trimming took 3 bases from V and 1 from J; bases not matched to a gene: 11. Germline CDR1 GTSNPN, CDR2 SVGIG (reference sequence). The CDR3 nucleotides are TGTGCCTGGAGCGTCGGACTAGCGGGAGGGCCGGGACGCACAGATACGCAGTATTTT. Protein sequence: CAWSVGLAGGPGRTDTQYF. Full variable domain (outside the CDR3, taken from reference TRBV30 and TRBJ2-3): SQTIHQWPATLVQPVGSPLSLECTVEGTSNPNLYWYRQAAGRGLQLLFYSVGIGQISSEVPQNLSASRPQDRQFILSSKKLLLSDSGFYLCAWSVGLAGGPGRTDTQYFGPGTRLTVL.

This clone was detected only once. The gene calls are TRBV6-2 or TRBV6-3 and TRBJ1-2; tentatively, D is TRBD1 (5 bases). CDR3 size: 16 residues. Trimming removed 6 bases from V and 4 bases from J, with 21 bases in between. The germline gives CDR1 MNHEY, CDR2 SVGEGT. CDR3 bases: TGTGCCAGCAGCCCCTTGGTGACCGGGGGGACCTATGGCTACACCTTC. Its protein is CASSPLVTGGTYGYTF.

The CDR3 loop reads CASSQVLQGPNYGYTF. The CDR3 DNA reads as TGCGCCAGCAGCCAAGTCCTACAGGGCCCTAACTATGGCTACACCTTC. The J gene is TRBJ1-2, the V gene TRBV4-3, with a weak D call TRBD1 (6 bases). The CDR3 extends over 16 amino acids. V lost 1 base and J 0 bases, leaving 12 bases between the germline ends. CDR1 LGHNA and CDR2 YSLEER come from the germline V gene.

The gene calls are TRBV6-2 or TRBV6-3 and TRBJ2-1; 13 bases are a match to TRBD2. Trimming cost V 5 bases and J 6 bases; bases outside gene matches: 4. The germline CDR1 and CDR2 sequences are MNHEY and SVGEGT. The CDR3 consists of 15 residues. CDR3 in amino acids: CASSKLAGGVNEQFF. The CDR3 coding sequence is TGTGCCAGCAGTAAACTAGCGGGGGGGGTCAATGAGCAGTTCTTC.

V usage is TRBV19 and J usage is TRBJ1-2; 8 nucleotides match TRBD1. The CDR3 extends over 12 amino acids. The V gene end was trimmed by 4 bases and the J gene end by 10 bases; junction bases not matched to a gene: 5. Germline CDR1 is LNHDA and CDR2 is SQIVND (reference sequence). This chain's CDR3 is CASSTRQGNYTF. The CDR3, as DNA: TGTGCCAGTAGTACGAGACAGGGGAACTACACCTTC. Drawing the rest from reference TRBV19 and TRBJ1-2, the complete variable domain is DGGITQSPKYLFRKEGQNVTLSCEQNLNHDAMYWYRQDPGQGLRLIYYSQIVNDFQKGDIAEGYSVSREKKESFPLTVTSAQKNPTAFYLCASSTRQGNYTFGSGTRLTVV.

The J gene is TRBJ1-1, the V gene TRBV19; TRBD1 agrees at 12 bases. With 7 bases clipped from V and 4 bases from J, the junction kept 7 bases outside the gene matches. Germline assignment: CDR1 LNHDA and CDR2 SQIVND (reference sequence). The CDR3 totals 15 residues. The CDR3 sequence: CASKGGTGGPTEAFF. In nucleotides, the CDR3 is TGTGCCAGTAAAGGGGGGACAGGGGGCCCCACTGAAGCTTTCTTT.

The V gene is TRBV20-1, the J gene TRBJ2-7, with 9 bases aligning to TRBD2. The CDR3 extends over 14 amino acids. The V gene end was trimmed by 3 bases and the J gene end by 7 bases; junction bases not matched to a gene: 10. The germline V gene has CDR1 DFQATT and CDR2 SNEGSKA (reference sequence). This CDR3 is CSASPSGRLGEQYF. The CDR3 DNA reads as TGCAGTGCTAGTCCGAGCGGGAGGTTAGGAGAGCAGTACTTC.

The chain recombines TRBV10-3 with TRBJ1-2, with D unclear. Germline values: CDR1 ENHRY, CDR2 SYGVKD. Trimming shortened V by 6 bases and J by 7 bases, and 9 bases separated the two germline ends. This CDR3 is 11 amino acids long. CDR3 residues: CAIRALVGYTF. The CDR3 nucleotides are TGTGCCATCAGGGCCCTTGTTGGCTACACCTTC.

V gene TRBV28 combines with J gene TRBJ1-6; TRBD1 agrees at 7 bases. Germline V gene sequence: CDR1 MDHEN, CDR2 SYDVKM. With 8 bases clipped from V and 7 bases from J, the junction kept 11 bases outside the gene matches. CDR3 length: 15 amino acids. The CDR3 DNA reads TGTGCCAGCGAGAAGGGGGCTGAATGGAATTCACCCCTCCACTTT. This encodes CASEKGAEWNSPLHF.

The chain employs TRBV9 and TRBJ1-4; the match to TRBD1 covers 7 bases. With V trimmed by 3 bases and J by 6 bases, 8 bases remained unmatched. Germline CDR1 reads SGDLS; CDR2 reads YYNGEE. The CDR3 is 15 amino acids. The CDR3 sequence: CASSERGTVYEKLFF. In nucleotides, the CDR3 is TGTGCCAGCAGCGAAAGGGGGACAGTATATGAAAAACTGTTTTTT.

The CDR3 sequence is CASSPDFTDTQYF. CDR3 bases: TGTGCCAGCAGTCCGGACTTCACAGATACGCAGTATTTT. The gene calls are TRBV6-5 and TRBJ2-3; the D gene is possibly TRBD2 (5 bases). V lost 5 bases to trimming and J lost 2 bases, with 8 bases between them. CDR1 and CDR2 (germline): MNHEY, SVGAGI. This CDR3 has 13 amino acids.

The rearrangement links TRBV28 to TRBJ2-7, with a possible D match to TRBD2 (5 bases). The CDR3 has 14 residues. Germline V gene lookup returns CDR1 MDHEN and CDR2 SYDVKM. Trimming cost V 5 bases and J 3 bases, with 14 bases left between them. CDR3 bases: TGTGCCAGCAGTCCGACCGGGATATACTACGAGCAGTACTTC. This sequence encodes CASSPTGIYYEQYF.

This rearrangement joins TRBV2 to TRBJ1-1; D possibly corresponds to TRBD1 (5 bases). Germline-derived CDR1 and CDR2 are SNHLY and FYNNEI. This CDR3 comprises 13 residues. Trimming shortened V by 10 bases and J by 1 base, and 13 bases separated the two germline ends. This chain's CDR3 is CATQQGRNTEAFF. Here the CDR3 DNA reads TGTGCCACTCAGCAGGGCAGGAACACTGAAGCTTTCTTT.

This clone was seen more than once but under ten times. The chain combines TRBV6-5 with TRBJ2-7; 8 bases are a match to TRBD1. Germline CDR1 reads MNHEY; CDR2 reads SVGAGI. CDR3 size: 15 residues. J was trimmed by 0 bases and V by 2 bases; bases with no gene match: 3. The CDR3 protein is CASSYGQGISYEQYF. DNA of the CDR3: TGTGCCAGCAGTTACGGACAGGGAATCTCCTACGAGCAGTACTTC.

The chain has TRBV7-9 and TRBJ1-2; possible D gene TRBD1, 6 bases. This CDR3 comprises 13 residues. Germline loops: CDR1 SEHNR, CDR2 FQNEAQ (reference sequence). V gave up 1 base and J gave up 8 bases, with 11 bases separating them. The CDR3 here is CASSLEQGLGYTF. CDR3 sequence (DNA): TGTGCCAGCAGCTTAGAACAGGGTTTAGGCTACACCTTC.

The rearrangement links TRBV7-2 to TRBJ1-2; D may be TRBD1 (6 bases). V was clipped by 4 bases and J by 1 base, with 16 bases between them. Germline CDR1 reads SGHTA; CDR2 reads FQGNSA. The length of the CDR3 is 16 residues. The CDR3 protein is CASSSIRGGSNYGYTF. The DNA of the CDR3 is TGTGCCAGCAGCTCCATTCGAGGGGGAAGTAACTATGGCTACACCTTC.